This T cell receptor (beta chain) was profiled in a study of human T cells and chemical hapten exposure listed by TCRdb under 2021. For the study in its entirety: For sensitization, 2% DPC in acetone was applied to a roughly 2 cm by roughly 2 cm area of upper inner arm skin. Throughout the study period of around 25 weeks, patients also received therapeutic DPC doses to the scalp every week. Patch testing on the upper back used Finn chambers containing 0.01% DPC, with scoring done after 6 days according to International Contact Dermatitis Research Group standards. The mostly female patient cohort included alopecia areata with under or over 50% scalp involvement, alopecia totalis and alopecia universalis. Libraries were pooled for sequencing, and variation in per-sample TCR yields was attributed mainly to small differences in library volumes within the pool. In alopecia patients, the study followed how the peripheral blood TCR repertoire changed in vivo over primary and secondary sensitization to diphenylcyclopropenone (DPC), a hapten. Blood was sampled from patients pre-sensitization (week 0) and at 2, 6 and about 24 weeks after DPC sensitization. About 30 alopecia patients provided blood for TCR sequencing at one to four time points (pre-sensitization, 2, 6 and 24 weeks).

The table lists this clonotype with a few counts. It has no known antigen specificity. No base quality information exists; no much larger clone differs at one position. Study-wide findings and limitations: Compared with pre-sensitization or healthy control sets, expanded TCRs formed significantly more large CDR3 similarity clusters, which is consistent with antigen-driven responses. After repeated subsampling, changes were observed in the strength of the expansion versus patch-test correlation and in the threshold at which the correlation became significant. Patch test score was positively correlated with the number of PT1 expanded TCRs, with significance at thresholds 8, 16 and 32 but not at 4. Because all patients had alopecia, a presumed autoimmune disease, the immune response of the patients might differ from that of healthy individuals. DPC sensitization did not change how many TCRs were above 1 in 1000 frequency, and no evidence was found of alterations in global repertoire structure.

Library preparation used RACE. The sequencer was a NextSeq 500. Library preparation attached unique molecular identifiers to individual cDNA molecules for quantitative, reproducible TCR counting. Each blood RNA sample was used to sequence both TCR alpha and TCR beta chains. The paper's processing steps were these. The median number of TCRs per sample was 95,638, ranging from about 23,224 to 690,600. V, J and CDR3 annotation of the TCR reads was performed with the Decombinator software suite. For PS versus PT1 abundance plots, all samples were subsampled to the same number of TCRs (28,000). Expanded TCRs were defined as absent before sensitization and observed at least eight times at the 2-week time point. TCRdb trimmed the raw reads at Q25, called clones with MiXCR and kept productive beta chains. Each CDR3 protein appears once, grouped with its most common genes and DNA. The V and J calls reflect TCRdb's pipeline rather than the authors' work. In this sample the table shows more than 150,000 distinct CDR3 sequences, more than 25% of which occur a single time. 2.9% of the sample belongs to the ten largest clones.

The time point label here, explained by the study, means: pre-sensitization, week 0. The treatment or condition label corresponds to: therapeutic diphenylcyclopropenone sensitization with weekly scalp DPC. At every patch-test visit, the blood draw took place before the patch test was put on. To be eligible, patients had to be aged 18 to 70, diagnosed with alopecia and judged suitable for DPC therapy, while pregnant patients were excluded. Total RNA was isolated from unfractionated whole blood collected in Tempus Blood RNA tubes. Including cysteine and phenylalanine, the CDR3 has 15 amino acids. The kept DNA is CDR3 alone, 45 bases in frame from the first base. Trimming accounts for 1 base at V and 0 bases at J, while the number of junction bases matched to no gene is 2. CDR1 and CDR2 were assigned from the germline V gene as SGHDT and YYEEEE.

This clonotype was sampled from a woman aged 25-40 years with alopecia areata. Some clones in this sample may be carry-over from other donors' samples. The chain is made from TRBV5-6 and TRBJ2-7; 9 of the junction bases match TRBD2. This specimen consisted of whole blood, obtained in connection with sensitization to the hapten diphenylcyclopropenone (DPC). The bases read TGTGCCAGCAGCTTGTTTAGCGGGAGCTCCTACGAGCAGTACTTC. This gives the protein CASSLFSGSSYEQYF. When the CDR3 is completed using the reference TRBV5-6 and TRBJ2-7 genes on either side, the full variable domain is DAGVTQSPTHLIKTRGQQVTLRCSPKSGHDTVSWYQQALGQGPQFIFQYYEEEERQRGNFPDRFSGHQFPNYSSELNVNALLLGDSALYLCASSLFSGSSYEQYFGPGTRLTVT.